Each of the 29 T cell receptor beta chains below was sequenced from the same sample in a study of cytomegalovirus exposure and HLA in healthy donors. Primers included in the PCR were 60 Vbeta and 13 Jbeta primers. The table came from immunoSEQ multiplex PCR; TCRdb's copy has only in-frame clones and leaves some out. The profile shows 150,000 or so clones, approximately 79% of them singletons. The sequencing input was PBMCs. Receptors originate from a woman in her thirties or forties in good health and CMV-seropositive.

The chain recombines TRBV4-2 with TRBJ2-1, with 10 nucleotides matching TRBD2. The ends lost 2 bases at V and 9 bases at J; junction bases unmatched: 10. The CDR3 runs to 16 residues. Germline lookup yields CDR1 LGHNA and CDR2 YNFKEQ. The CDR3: CASSQRSGGALAEQFF. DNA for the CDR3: TGTGCCAGCAGCCAACGGAGCGGGGGGGCCTTGGCTGAGCAGTTCTTC.

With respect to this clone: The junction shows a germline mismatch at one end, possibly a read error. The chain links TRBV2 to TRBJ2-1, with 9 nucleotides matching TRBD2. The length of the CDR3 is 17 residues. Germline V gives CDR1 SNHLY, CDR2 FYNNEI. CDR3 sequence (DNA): TGTGCCAGCAGTGAAGGGCTAGCGGGGCTATCCTCCAATGAGCAGTTCTTC. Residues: CASSEGLAGLSSNEQFF.

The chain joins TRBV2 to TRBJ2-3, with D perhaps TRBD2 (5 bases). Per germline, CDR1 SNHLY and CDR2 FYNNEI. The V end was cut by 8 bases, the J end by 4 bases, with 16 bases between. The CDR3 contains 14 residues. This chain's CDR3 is CASFRGRPADTQYF. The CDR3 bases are TGTGCCAGCTTCCGGGGTAGGCCGGCAGATACGCAGTATTTT.

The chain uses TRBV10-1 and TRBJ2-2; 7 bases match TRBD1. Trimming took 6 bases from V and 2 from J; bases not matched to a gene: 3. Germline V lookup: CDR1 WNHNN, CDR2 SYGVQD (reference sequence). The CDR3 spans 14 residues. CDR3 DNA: TGCGCCAGCAGCTTAGGGGGCAACACCGGGGAGCTGTTTTTT. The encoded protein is CASSLGGNTGELFF.

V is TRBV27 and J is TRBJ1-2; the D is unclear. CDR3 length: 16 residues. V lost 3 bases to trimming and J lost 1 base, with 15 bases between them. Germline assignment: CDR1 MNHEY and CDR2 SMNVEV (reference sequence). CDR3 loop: CASSFSSVGYNYGYTF. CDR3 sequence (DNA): TGTGCCAGCAGTTTTAGTTCTGTGGGCTATAACTATGGCTACACCTTC.

For the CDR3, the DNA is TGCGCCAGCAGCCAAGCGGGAATGAACATTCAGTACTTC. Its protein is CASSQAGMNIQYF. The chain carries TRBV4-1 and TRBJ2-4, with D perhaps matching TRBD2 (5 bases). Trimming left V 1 base short and J 7 bases short, with 8 bases between. CDR3 length: 13 residues. The germline gives CDR1 MGHRA, CDR2 YSYEKL.

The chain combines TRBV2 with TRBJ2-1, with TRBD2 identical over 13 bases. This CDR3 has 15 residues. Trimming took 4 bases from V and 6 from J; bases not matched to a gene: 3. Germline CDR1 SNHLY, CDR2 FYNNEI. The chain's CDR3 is CASSGGTSGVNEQFF. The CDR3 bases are TGTGCCAGCAGTGGGGGGACTAGCGGGGTCAATGAGCAGTTCTTC.

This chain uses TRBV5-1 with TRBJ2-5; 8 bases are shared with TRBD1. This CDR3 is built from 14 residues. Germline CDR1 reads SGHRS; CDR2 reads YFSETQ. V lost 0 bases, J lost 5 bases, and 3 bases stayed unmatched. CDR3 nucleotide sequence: TGCGCCAGCAGCTTGGAGACAGGGGAGGAGACCCAGTACTTC. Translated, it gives CASSLETGEETQYF.

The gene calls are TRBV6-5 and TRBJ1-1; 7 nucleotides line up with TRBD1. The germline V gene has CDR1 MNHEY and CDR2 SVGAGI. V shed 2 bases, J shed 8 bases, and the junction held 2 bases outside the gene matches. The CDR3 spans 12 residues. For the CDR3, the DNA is TGTGCCAGCAGTTACCGGGGACAGGAAGCTTTCTTT. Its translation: CASSYRGQEAFF.

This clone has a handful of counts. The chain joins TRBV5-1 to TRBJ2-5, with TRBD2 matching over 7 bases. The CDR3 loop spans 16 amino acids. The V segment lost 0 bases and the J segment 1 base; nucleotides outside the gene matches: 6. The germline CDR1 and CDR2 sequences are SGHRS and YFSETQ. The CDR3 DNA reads TGCGCCAGCAGCTTGGCCCCCGGGGGGTCCCAAGAGACCCAGTACTTC. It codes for CASSLAPGGSQETQYF.

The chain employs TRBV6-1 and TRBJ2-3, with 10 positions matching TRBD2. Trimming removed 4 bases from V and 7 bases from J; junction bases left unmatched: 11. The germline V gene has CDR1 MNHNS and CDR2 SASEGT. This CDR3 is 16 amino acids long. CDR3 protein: CASSGQRGGVSYTQYF. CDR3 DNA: TGTGCCAGCAGTGGGCAGCGGGGGGGTGTTAGTTATACGCAGTATTTT.

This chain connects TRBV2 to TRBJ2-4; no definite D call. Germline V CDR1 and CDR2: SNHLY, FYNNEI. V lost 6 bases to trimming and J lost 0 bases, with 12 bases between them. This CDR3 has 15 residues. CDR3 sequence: CASSVRTVAKNIQYF. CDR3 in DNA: TGTGCCAGCAGCGTCAGAACAGTAGCCAAAAACATTCAGTACTTC.

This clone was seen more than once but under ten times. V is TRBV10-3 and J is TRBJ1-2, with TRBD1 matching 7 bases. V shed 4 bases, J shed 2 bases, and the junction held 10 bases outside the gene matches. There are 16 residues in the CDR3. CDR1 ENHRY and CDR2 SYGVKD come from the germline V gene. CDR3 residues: CAISAETGDSNYGYTF. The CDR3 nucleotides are TGTGCCATCAGTGCAGAAACAGGGGATTCCAACTATGGCTACACCTTC.

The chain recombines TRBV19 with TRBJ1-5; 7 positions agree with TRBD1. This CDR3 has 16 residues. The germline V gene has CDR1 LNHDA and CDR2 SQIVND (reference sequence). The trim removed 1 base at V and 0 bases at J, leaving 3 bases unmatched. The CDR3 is CASSIARQGSNQPQHF. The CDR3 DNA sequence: TGTGCCAGTAGTATAGCTAGACAGGGTAGCAATCAGCCCCAGCATTTT.

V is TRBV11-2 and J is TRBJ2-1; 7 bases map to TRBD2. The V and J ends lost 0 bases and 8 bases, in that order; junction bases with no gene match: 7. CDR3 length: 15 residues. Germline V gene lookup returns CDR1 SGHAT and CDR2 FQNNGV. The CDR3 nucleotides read TGTGCCAGCAGCTTAGAGTCTAGCGGAAGTTATGAGCAGTTCTTC. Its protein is CASSLESSGSYEQFF.

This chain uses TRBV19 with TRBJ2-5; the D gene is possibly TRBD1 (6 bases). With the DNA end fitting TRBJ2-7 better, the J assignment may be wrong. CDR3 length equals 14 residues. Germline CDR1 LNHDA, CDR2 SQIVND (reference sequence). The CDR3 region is CASSIVTGSYEQYF. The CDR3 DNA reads TGTGCCAGTAGTATAGTGACAGGTTCCTACGAGCAGTACTTC.

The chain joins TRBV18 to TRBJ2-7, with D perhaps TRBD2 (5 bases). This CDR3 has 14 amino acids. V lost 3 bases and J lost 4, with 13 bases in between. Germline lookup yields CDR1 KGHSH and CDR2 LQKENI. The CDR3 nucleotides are TGTGCCAGCTCACCGCGCGGGTCAGGTTACGAGCAGTACTTC. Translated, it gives CASSPRGSGYEQYF.

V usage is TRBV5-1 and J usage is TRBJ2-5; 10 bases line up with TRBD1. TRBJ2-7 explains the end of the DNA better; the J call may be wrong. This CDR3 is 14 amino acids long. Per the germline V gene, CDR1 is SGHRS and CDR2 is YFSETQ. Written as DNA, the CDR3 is TGCGCCAGCAGTAGACAGGGGGCTTACCACGAGCAGTACTTC. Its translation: CASSRQGAYHEQYF.

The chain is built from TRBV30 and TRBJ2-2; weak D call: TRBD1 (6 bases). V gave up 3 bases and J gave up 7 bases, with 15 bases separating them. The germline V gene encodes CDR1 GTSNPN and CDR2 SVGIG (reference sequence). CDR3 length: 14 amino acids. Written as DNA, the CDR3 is TGTGCCTGGAGACGAGATACAGGGTTCGGGGAGCTGTTTTTT. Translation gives CAWRRDTGFGELFF.

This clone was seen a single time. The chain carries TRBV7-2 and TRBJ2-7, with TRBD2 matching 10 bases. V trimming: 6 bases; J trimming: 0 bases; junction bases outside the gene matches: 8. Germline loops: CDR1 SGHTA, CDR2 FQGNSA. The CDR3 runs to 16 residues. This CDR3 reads CASRRSGGPNSYEQYF. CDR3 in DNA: TGTGCCAGCAGACGTAGCGGGGGGCCAAACTCCTACGAGCAGTACTTC.

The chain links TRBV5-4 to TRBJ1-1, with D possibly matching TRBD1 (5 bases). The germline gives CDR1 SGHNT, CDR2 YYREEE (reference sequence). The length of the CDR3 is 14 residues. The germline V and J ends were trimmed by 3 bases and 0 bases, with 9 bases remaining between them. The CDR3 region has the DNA TGTGCCAGCAGCTCGGACACCCTGAACACTGAAGCTTTCTTT. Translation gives CASSSDTLNTEAFF.

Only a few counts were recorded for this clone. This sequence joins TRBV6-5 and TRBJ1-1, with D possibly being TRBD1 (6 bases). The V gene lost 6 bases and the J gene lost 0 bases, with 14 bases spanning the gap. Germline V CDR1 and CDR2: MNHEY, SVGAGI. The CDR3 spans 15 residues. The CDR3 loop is CASSTGNLMNTEAFF. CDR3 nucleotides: TGTGCCAGCAGCACAGGGAACCTGATGAACACTGAAGCTTTCTTT.

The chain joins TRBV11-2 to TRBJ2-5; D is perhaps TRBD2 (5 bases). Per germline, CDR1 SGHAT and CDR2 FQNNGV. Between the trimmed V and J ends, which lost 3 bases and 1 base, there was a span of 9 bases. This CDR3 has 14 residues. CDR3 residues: CASSLRLRQETQYF. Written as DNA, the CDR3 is TGTGCCAGCAGCTTGAGACTACGCCAAGAGACCCAGTACTTC.

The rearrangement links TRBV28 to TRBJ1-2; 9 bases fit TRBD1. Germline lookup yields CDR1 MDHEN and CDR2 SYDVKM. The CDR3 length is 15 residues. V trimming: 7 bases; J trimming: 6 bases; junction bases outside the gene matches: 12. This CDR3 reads CASNTGQGQINGYTF. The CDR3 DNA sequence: TGTGCCAGCAACACGGGACAGGGACAAATAAATGGCTACACCTTC.

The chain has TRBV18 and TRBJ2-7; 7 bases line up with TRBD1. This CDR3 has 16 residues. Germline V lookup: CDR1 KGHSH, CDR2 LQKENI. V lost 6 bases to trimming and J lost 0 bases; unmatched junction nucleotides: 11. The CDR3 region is CASSQQDRTISYEQYF. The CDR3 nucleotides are TGTGCCAGCTCCCAACAGGACAGGACAATCTCCTACGAGCAGTACTTC.

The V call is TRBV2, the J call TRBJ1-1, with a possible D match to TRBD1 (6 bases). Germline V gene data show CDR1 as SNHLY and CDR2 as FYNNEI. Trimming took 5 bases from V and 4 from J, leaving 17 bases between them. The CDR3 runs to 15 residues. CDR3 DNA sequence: TGTGCCAGCAGTATGACAGGCATTTCGGGCACTGAAGCTTTCTTT. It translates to CASSMTGISGTEAFF.

CDR3 nucleotide sequence: TGCGCCAGCAGCCATTCCGACAGGTGGAGCACTGAAGCTTTCTTT. Encoded protein: CASSHSDRWSTEAFF. The chain couples TRBV4-3 to TRBJ1-1; D is perhaps TRBD1 (6 bases). This CDR3 is 15 amino acids long. V was clipped by 3 bases and J by 4 bases, with 15 bases between them. The germline gives CDR1 LGHNA, CDR2 YSLEER.

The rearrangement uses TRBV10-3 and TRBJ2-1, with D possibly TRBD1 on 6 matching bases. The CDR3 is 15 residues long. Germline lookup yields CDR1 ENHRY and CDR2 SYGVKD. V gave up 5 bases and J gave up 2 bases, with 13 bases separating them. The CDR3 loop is CAISRMGAAYNEQFF. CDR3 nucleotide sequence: TGTGCCATCAGTCGTATGGGGGCGGCCTACAATGAGCAGTTCTTC.

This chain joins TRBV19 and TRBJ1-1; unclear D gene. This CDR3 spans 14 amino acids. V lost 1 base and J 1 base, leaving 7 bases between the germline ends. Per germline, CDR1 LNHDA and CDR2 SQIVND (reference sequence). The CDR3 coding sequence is TGTGCCAGTAGTATAGCTCGGGGGAACACTGAAGCTTTCTTT. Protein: CASSIARGNTEAFF.